These T cell receptor beta chains were read from a single sample in a study of graft-versus-host responses after intestinal transplantation. Data came from immunoSEQ multiplex PCR; TCRdb stores just in-frame clones and leaves some out. In the table there are about 120,000 clones, around nine tenths of which are singletons. Which antigens these TCRs recognize remains unknown. The source material was unstimulated CD4+ T cells sorted from spleen or lymph node cells, sampled before transplant. Receptor source: a human donor who was the organ donor for an intestinal transplant. The CDR3 runs from the conserved cysteine through the conserved F or W. D genes are given only for firm matches. Clone size appears in some rows only: once, few, many, or a class for an expanded clone.

j_call clone_size v_call d_call cdr3_nt cdr3_aa
TRBJ1-3 NA TRBV5-4 NA TGTGCCAGCAGCCACCGAAAGGACGGAGGTGGAAACACCATATATTTT CASSHRKDGGGNTIYF
TRBJ1-2 once TRBV5-1 TRBD1 TGCGCCAGCAGCTTGGCCAGGGGGCTTGACTATGGCTACACCTTC CASSLARGLDYGYTF
TRBJ2-2 NA TRBV2 TRBD2 TGTGCCAGCAGTGACGGGATTAGCGGGAGGAACACCGGGGAGCTGTTTTTT CASSDGISGRNTGELFF
TRBJ1-4 NA TRBV5-1 NA TGCGCCAGCAGCACCGGGGCTGGAGAAAAACTGTTTTTT CASSTGAGEKLFF
TRBJ2-1 once TRBV27 TRBD2 TGTGCCAGCAGTTCCCCCCGGACTAGCGGGAGGGTTGAGCAGTTCTTC CASSSPRTSGRVEQFF
TRBJ1-4 NA TRBV30 NA TGTGCCTGGAGTTCCCTCGGACAGTCCCCTCTTGAAAAACTGTTTTTT CAWSSLGQSPLEKLFF
TRBJ2-1 NA TRBV7-8 TRBD2 TGTGCCAGCAGGCCAATTGGGACTAGCTACAATGAGCAGTTCTTC CASRPIGTSYNEQFF
TRBJ1-2 NA TRBV11-2 TRBD1 TGTGCCAGCAGCTTCCCTAGGGGGACAGGGGGCGACTATGGCTACACCTTC CASSFPRGTGGDYGYTF
TRBJ1-3 NA TRBV9 TRBD1 TGTGCCAGCAGCGCCGGGGACAGAACTTTCTCTGGAAACACCATATATTTT CASSAGDRTFSGNTIYF
TRBJ1-2 NA TRBV6-5 TRBD1 TGTGCCAGCAGTGATTTGTCGGGACAGGTTGGCTACACCTTC CASSDLSGQVGYTF
TRBJ1-3 once TRBV2 TRBD1 TGTGCCAGCAGGCAACAGGGGGGACCTGGAAACACCATATATTTT CASRQQGGPGNTIYF
TRBJ2-2 NA TRBV19 NA TGTGCCAGTAGTAACACCGGGGAGCTGTTTTTT CASSNTGELFF
TRBJ2-5 NA TRBV7-9 TRBD2 TGTGCCAGCAGCCCGAACAGACTAGCTCGGGGGGAGACCCAGTACTTC CASSPNRLARGETQYF
TRBJ2-1 NA TRBV5-6 TRBD1 TGTGCCAGCAGCCCACTAGAGGGGGCCTCCTACAATGAGCAGTTCTTC CASSPLEGASYNEQFF
TRBJ1-2 NA TRBV13 NA TGTGCCAGCAGCCACGGCCGGGGGGCCGGGACTCTCCAGGGTAGCTATGGCTACACCTTC CASSHGRGAGTLQGSYGYTF
TRBJ2-5 NA TRBV4-2 TRBD1 TGTGCCAGCAGAACAGGGGGCCAAGAGACCCAGTACTTC CASRTGGQETQYF
TRBJ2-1 NA TRBV6-1 TRBD1 TGTGCCAGCAGTGTGGGGACAGGGGATTTTAATGAGCAGTTCTTC CASSVGTGDFNEQFF
TRBJ2-7 few TRBV7-9 NA TGTGCCAGCAGCCCCAACGTTCGGTCCTACGAGCAGTACTTC CASSPNVRSYEQYF
TRBJ2-7 NA TRBV10-1 NA TGCGCCAGCAGTGAGGGAGGCTCCTACGAGCAGTACTTC CASSEGGSYEQYF
TRBJ2-7 NA TRBV6-7 NA TGTGCCAGCAGCCTGGGGAGACAGGTCCCCCACGAGCAGTACTTC CASSLGRQVPHEQYF
TRBJ2-7 NA TRBV18 TRBD1 TGTGCCAGCTCATCTACTTCCGGGACAGGGAATTACGAGCAGTACTTC CASSSTSGTGNYEQYF
TRBJ1-2 NA TRBV6-1 NA TGTGCCAGCAGTGAAGGACAGGCAGCGTATGGCTACACCTTC CASSEGQAAYGYTF
TRBJ2-3 NA TRBV11-3 NA TGTGCCAGCAGCTTGAGTCAAGAGGGTTCAGATACGCAGTATTTT CASSLSQEGSDTQYF
TRBJ1-1 NA TRBV7-5 NA TGTGCCAGAAGCCCGTCGACAGGAATGAACACTGAAGCTTTCTTT CARSPSTGMNTEAFF
TRBJ1-2 NA TRBV10-3 NA TGTGCCATCAGTGACACCAACTATGGCTACACCTTC CAISDTNYGYTF
TRBJ2-7 NA TRBV7-9 NA TGTGCCAGCAGCTTACGGGGATCCTACGAGCAGTACTTC CASSLRGSYEQYF
TRBJ2-3 once TRBV7-9 NA TGTGCCAGCAGTGGTACGGGCGATACGCAGTATTTT CASSGTGDTQYF
TRBJ2-1 NA TRBV23-1 NA TGCGCCAGCAGTCTGGAGGAGCGCTATTTCAATGAGCAGTTCTTC CASSLEERYFNEQFF
TRBJ2-2 NA TRBV19 TRBD2 TGTGCCAGTAGTGCACTAGCGGGTAACACCGGGGAGCTGTTTTTT CASSALAGNTGELFF
TRBJ2-3 once TRBV5-1 NA TGCGCCAGCAGCGCGGATCGGGACGGGAGCACAGATACGCAGTATTTT CASSADRDGSTDTQYF
TRBJ1-1 NA TRBV15 TRBD1 TGTGCCACCAGCAGTCAGGGGGGGACTGAAGCTTTCTTT CATSSQGGTEAFF
TRBJ2-5 NA TRBV7-8 NA TGTGCCAGCAGCTTAAATCCGTTTGCAGAGACCCAGTACTTC CASSLNPFAETQYF
TRBJ2-5 NA TRBV5-1 NA TGCGCCAGCAGCTTGGATTTCGAGACCCAGTACTTC CASSLDFETQYF
TRBJ2-3 NA TRBV2 TRBD2 TGTGCCAGCAGTGAGACGGGACTAGCAACAGATACGCAGTATTTT CASSETGLATDTQYF
TRBJ2-7 once TRBV6-6 NA TGTGCCAGCAGTTCATGGCGCGAGCAGTACTTC CASSSWREQYF
TRBJ2-7 NA TRBV6-5 NA TGTGCCAGCAGTTGGGGGTTCCCCTACGAGCAGTACTTC CASSWGFPYEQYF
TRBJ2-1 NA TRBV28 TRBD1 TGTGCCAGCAGTTTTTGGACAGGGGTGAGAAATGAGCAGTTCTTC CASSFWTGVRNEQFF
TRBJ2-7 few TRBV6-5 NA TGTGCCAGCAGTTATAGGTACGAGCAGTACTTC CASSYRYEQYF
TRBJ1-4 NA TRBV2 NA TGTGCCAGCAAGGGGGGCTCTAATGAAAAACTGTTTTTT CASKGGSNEKLFF
TRBJ2-7 NA TRBV2 NA TGTGCCAGCAGTGAAGAAGTAGGGGACGAGCAGTACTTC CASSEEVGDEQYF
TRBJ1-1 NA TRBV19 NA TGTGCCAGTAGTCCTTGGACAGCGAACACTGAAGCTTTCTTT CASSPWTANTEAFF
TRBJ1-5 NA TRBV28 NA TGTGCCAGCAAGGAGGGAGGGGATAATCAGCCCCAGCATTTT CASKEGGDNQPQHF
TRBJ2-7 NA TRBV7-2 NA TGTGCCAGCAGCTTAGTGACTAGCTCCTACGAGCAGTACTTC CASSLVTSSYEQYF
TRBJ2-7 NA TRBV19 NA TGTGCCAGTAGTATAGTTACAGACTCCTACGAGCAGTACTTC CASSIVTDSYEQYF
TRBJ1-4 few TRBV7-9 NA TGTGCCAGCAGCTTAGTAGGGGAAAAACTGTTTTTT CASSLVGEKLFF
TRBJ2-7 once TRBV7-2 TRBD2 TGTGCCAGCAGCTTATTCGGCGGGAGCTCTCTCGAGCAGTACTTC CASSLFGGSSLEQYF
TRBJ2-3 NA TRBV14 NA TGTGCCAGCAGTCCGAGGACGGCGGCTAGCACAGATACGCAGTATTTT CASSPRTAASTDTQYF
TRBJ1-1 NA TRBV9 NA TGTGCCAGCAGCCCCATGGGGACTGAAGCTTTCTTT CASSPMGTEAFF
TRBJ2-1 NA TRBV12-5 TRBD2 TGTGCTAGTGGTTTGGTCCCTCGACTAGCGGGAGACAACAATGAGCAGTTCTTC CASGLVPRLAGDNNEQFF
TRBJ2-3 NA TRBV4-3 TRBD2 TGCGCCAGCAGCCAAGTACTAGCGGGATGGGGCGGCACAGATACGCAGTATTTT CASSQVLAGWGGTDTQYF
TRBJ2-7 once TRBV15 NA TGTGCCACCGCCGGACAGCCAGACTCCTACGAGCAGTACTTC CATAGQPDSYEQYF
TRBJ1-1 NA TRBV6-6 NA TGTGCCAGCAGCCCAGGCGGGGCCACTGAAGCTTTCTTT CASSPGGATEAFF